This T cell receptor beta chain was documented in a study of blood T cell repertoires in COVID-19. Sequencing was performed with immunoSEQ multiplex PCR; in TCRdb, only in-frame clones are kept and a portion is missing. The table has 200,000 to 300,000 clones, 85% seen once; the top ten hold over 5.5%. The sequencing input was peripheral blood. The receptor's source is a woman aged 55-69 years with active or convalescent COVID-19.

Here the CDR3 DNA reads TGCAGCGTTGTCAGGGACAGGGAAATAACTGAAGCTTTCTTT. Encoded protein: CSVVRDREITEAFF. J is TRBJ1-1 and V is TRBV29-1; 9 nucleotides line up with TRBD1. In germline, CDR1 is SQVTM, CDR2 ANQGSEA. This CDR3 region has 14 residues. V was clipped by 4 bases and J by 5 bases; unmatched bases: 8.